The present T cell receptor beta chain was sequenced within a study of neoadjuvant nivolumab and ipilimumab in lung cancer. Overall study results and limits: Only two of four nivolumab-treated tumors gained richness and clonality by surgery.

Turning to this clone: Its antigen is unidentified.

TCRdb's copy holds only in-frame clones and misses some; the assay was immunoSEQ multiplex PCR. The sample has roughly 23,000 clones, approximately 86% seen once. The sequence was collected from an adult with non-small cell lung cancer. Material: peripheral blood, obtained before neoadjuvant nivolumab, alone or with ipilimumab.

The CDR3 loop is CASSGGRAGTEAFF. CDR3 coding DNA: TGCGCCAGCAGCGGGGGGCGGGCCGGCACTGAAGCTTTCTTT. This chain uses TRBV5-1 with TRBJ1-1; a weak D match, TRBD1 (6 bases). The CDR3 extends over 14 amino acids. CDR1 and CDR2 from the germline V gene are SGHRS and YFSETQ. V was trimmed by 4 bases and J by 4 bases, leaving 14 bases between them.